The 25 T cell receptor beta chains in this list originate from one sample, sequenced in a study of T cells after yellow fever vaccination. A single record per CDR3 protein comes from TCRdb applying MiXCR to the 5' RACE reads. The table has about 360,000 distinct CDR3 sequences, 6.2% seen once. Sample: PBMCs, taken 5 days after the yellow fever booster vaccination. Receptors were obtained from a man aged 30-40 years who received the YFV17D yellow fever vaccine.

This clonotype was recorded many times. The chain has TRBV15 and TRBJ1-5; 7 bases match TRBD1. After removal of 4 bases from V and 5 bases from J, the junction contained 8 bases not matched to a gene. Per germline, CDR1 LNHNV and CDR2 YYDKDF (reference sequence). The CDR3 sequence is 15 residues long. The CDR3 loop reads CATSTTGTVDQPQHF. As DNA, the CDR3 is TGTGCCACCAGCACGACAGGGACAGTCGATCAGCCCCAGCATTTT.

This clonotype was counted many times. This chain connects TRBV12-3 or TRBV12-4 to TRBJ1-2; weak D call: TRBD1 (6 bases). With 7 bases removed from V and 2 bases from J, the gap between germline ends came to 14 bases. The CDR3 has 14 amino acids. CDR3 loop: CASTRGDINYGYTF. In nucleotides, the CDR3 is TGTGCCAGCACCCGGGGGGACATAAACTATGGCTACACCTTC.

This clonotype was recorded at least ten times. The CDR3 nucleotides read TGTGCCAGCAGCAAATACCACAGGAATGAGCAGTTCTTC. Amino acid sequence: CASSKYHRNEQFF. This chain uses TRBV7-6 with TRBJ2-1; a weak D match, TRBD1 (5 bases). Germline V CDR1 and CDR2: SGHVS, FNYEAQ. The V gene lost 5 bases and the J gene lost 7 bases, with 12 bases spanning the gap. CDR3 length equals 13 residues.

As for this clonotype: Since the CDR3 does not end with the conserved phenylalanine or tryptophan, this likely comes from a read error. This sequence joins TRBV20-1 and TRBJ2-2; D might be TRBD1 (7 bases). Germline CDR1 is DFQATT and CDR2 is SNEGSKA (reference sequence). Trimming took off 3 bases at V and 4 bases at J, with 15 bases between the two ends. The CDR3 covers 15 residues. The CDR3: CSAREGASTTGELFL. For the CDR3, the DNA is TGCAGTGCTAGGGAGGGGGCTTCAACCACCGGGGAGCTGTTTCTT.

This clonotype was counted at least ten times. The CDR3 coding sequence is TGTGCCAGCAAACCCGGGACAGGGGTCACAGATACGCAGTATTTT. Its protein product is CASKPGTGVTDTQYF. V usage is TRBV6-1 and J usage is TRBJ2-3; 10 bases fit TRBD1. V lost 7 bases to trimming and J lost 2 bases; unmatched junction nucleotides: 6. This CDR3 contains 15 residues. Germline V CDR1 and CDR2: MNHNS, SASEGT.

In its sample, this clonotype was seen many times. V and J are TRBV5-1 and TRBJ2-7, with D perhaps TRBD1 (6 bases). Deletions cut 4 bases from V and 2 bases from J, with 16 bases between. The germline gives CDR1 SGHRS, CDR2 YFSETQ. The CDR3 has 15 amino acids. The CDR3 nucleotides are TGCGCCAGCAGCGCCTTCACAGGGTTGCCCTACGAGCAGTACTTC. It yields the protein CASSAFTGLPYEQYF.

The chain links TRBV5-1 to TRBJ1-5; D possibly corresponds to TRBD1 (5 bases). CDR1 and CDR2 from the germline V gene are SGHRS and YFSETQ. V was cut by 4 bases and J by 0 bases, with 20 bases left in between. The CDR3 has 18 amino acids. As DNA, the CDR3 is TGCGCCAGCAGCGCGCCTCAGGAGGGGCAGTATAGCAATCAGCCCCAGCATTTT. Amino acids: CASSAPQEGQYSNQPQHF.

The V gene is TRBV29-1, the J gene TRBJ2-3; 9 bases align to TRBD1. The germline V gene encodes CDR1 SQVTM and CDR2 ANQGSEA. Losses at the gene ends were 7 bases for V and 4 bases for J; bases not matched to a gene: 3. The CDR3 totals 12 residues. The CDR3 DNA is TGCAGCGCTCGGACAGGGGCAGATACGCAGTATTTT. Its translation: CSARTGADTQYF.

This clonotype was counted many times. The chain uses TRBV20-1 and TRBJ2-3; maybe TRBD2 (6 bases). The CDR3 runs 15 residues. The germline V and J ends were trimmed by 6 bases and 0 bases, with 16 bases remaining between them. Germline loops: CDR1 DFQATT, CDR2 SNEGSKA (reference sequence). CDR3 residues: CSATTLAKSTDTQYF. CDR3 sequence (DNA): TGCAGTGCCACAACCCTAGCGAAAAGCACAGATACGCAGTATTTT.

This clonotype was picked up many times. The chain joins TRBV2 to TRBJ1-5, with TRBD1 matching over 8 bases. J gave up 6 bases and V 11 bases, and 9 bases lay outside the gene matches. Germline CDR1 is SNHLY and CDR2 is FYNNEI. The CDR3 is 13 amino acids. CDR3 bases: TGTGCCGGGGGGCAGGGGGCAAGTCAGCCCCAGCATTTT. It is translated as CAGGQGASQPQHF.

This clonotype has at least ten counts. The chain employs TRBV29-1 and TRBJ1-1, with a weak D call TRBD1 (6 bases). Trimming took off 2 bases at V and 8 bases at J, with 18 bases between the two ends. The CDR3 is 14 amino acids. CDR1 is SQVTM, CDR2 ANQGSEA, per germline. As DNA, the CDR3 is TGCAGCGTTGAAATCATACCCGGGACAACAGAAGCTTTCTTT. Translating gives CSVEIIPGTTEAFF.

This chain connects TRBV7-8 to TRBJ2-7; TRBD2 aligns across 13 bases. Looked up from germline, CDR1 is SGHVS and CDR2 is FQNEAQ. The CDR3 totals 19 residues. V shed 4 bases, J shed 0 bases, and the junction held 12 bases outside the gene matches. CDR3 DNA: TGTGCCAGCAGCTCAACCGGGACTAGCGGGACATTCCACTCCTACGAGCAGTACTTC. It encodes CASSSTGTSGTFHSYEQYF.

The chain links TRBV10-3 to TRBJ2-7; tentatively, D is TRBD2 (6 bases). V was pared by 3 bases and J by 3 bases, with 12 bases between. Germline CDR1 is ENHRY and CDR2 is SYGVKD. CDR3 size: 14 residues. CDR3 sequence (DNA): TGTGCCATCAGTGACCCGGGACTGGTCTACGAGCAGTACTTC. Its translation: CAISDPGLVYEQYF.

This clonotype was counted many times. CDR3 bases: TGTGCCAGCAGCTTAGCGGAGAGGGGCCGCTACGAGCAGTACTTC. This translates into CASSLAERGRYEQYF. The chain joins TRBV7-8 to TRBJ2-7; D tentatively fits TRBD1 or TRBD2 (5 bases each). The CDR3 is 15 residues long. CDR1 and CDR2 (germline): SGHVS, FQNEAQ. The V and J ends lost 0 bases and 3 bases respectively, with 12 bases between them.

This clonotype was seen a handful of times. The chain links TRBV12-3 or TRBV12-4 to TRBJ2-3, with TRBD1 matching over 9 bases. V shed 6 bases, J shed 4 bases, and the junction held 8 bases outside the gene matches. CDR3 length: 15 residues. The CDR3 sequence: CASRGDRDLPDTQYF. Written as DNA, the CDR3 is TGTGCCAGCAGGGGGGACAGGGACCTCCCAGATACGCAGTATTTT.

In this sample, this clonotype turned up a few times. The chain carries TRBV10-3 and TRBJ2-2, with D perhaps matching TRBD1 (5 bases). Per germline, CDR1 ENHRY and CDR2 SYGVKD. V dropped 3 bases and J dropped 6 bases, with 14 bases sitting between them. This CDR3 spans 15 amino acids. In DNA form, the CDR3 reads TGTGCCATCAGTGAAAGGACAATGAGTCCCGGGGAGCTGTTTTTT. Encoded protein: CAISERTMSPGELFF.

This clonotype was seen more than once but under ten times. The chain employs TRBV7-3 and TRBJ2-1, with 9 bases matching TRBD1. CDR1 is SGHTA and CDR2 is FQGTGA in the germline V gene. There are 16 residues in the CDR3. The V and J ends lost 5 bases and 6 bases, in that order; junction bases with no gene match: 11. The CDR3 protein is CASSPIPDRGFNEQFF. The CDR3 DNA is TGTGCCAGCAGCCCCATCCCGGACAGGGGATTCAATGAGCAGTTCTTC.

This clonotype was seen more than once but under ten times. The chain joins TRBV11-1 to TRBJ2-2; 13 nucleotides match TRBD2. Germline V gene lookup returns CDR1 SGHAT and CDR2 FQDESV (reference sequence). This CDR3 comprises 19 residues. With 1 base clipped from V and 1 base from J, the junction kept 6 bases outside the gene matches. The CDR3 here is CASSLDRLAGGKNTGELFF. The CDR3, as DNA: TGTGCCAGCAGCTTAGACCGACTAGCGGGAGGCAAGAACACCGGGGAGCTGTTTTTT.

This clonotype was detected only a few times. Here the CDR3 DNA reads TGTGCCAGCGCCTTGAGGGGGCATGGGGCCTACGAGCAGTACTTC. This codes for CASALRGHGAYEQYF. The chain carries TRBV7-2 and TRBJ2-7; TRBD1 aligns across 7 bases. Losses at the gene ends were 8 bases for V and 2 bases for J; bases not matched to a gene: 12. Germline V lookup: CDR1 SGHTA, CDR2 FQGNSA. The CDR3 spans 15 residues. The variable domain in full, completed from reference TRBV7-2 and TRBJ2-7, reads GAGVSQSPSNKVTEKGKDVELRCDPISGHTALYWYRQSLGQGLEFLIYFQGNSAPDKSGLPSDRFSAERTGGSVSTLTIQRTQQEDSAVYLCASALRGHGAYEQYFGPGTRLTVT.

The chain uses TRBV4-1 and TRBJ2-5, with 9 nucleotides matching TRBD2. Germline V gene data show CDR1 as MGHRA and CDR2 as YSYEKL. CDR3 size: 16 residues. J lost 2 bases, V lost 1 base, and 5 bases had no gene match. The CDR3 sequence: CASSQGSGLAQETQYF. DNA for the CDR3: TGCGCCAGCAGCCAAGGAAGTGGACTAGCGCAAGAGACCCAGTACTTC.

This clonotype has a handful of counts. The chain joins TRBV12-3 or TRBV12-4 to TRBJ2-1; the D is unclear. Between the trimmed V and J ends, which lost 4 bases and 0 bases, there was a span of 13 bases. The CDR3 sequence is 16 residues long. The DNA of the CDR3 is TGTGCCAGCAGTTCGGGTCAGCTTAGCTCCTACAATGAGCAGTTCTTC. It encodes CASSSGQLSSYNEQFF.

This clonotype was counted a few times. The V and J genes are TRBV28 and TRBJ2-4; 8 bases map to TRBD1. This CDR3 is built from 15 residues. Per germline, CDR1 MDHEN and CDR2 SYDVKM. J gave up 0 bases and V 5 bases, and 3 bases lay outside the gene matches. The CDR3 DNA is TGTGCCAGCAGTCGGACAGGGCCAGCCAAAAACATTCAGTACTTC. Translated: CASSRTGPAKNIQYF.

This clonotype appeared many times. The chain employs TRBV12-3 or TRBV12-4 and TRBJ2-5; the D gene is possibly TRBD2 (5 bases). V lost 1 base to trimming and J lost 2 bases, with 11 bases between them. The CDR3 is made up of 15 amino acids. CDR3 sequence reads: CASSLERRTQETQYF. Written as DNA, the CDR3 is TGTGCCAGCAGTTTAGAGCGGCGAACTCAAGAGACCCAGTACTTC.

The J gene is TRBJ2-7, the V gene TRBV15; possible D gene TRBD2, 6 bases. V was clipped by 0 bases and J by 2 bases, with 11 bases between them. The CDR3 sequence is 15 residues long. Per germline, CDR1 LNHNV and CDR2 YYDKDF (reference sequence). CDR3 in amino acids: CATSRDSGVTYEQYF. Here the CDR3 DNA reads TGTGCCACCAGCAGAGATAGCGGAGTTACCTACGAGCAGTACTTC.

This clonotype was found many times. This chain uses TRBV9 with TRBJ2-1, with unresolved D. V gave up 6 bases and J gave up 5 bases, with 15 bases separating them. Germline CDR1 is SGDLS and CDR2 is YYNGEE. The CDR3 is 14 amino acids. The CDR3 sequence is CASNPGPMNNEQFF. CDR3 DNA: TGTGCCAGCAACCCGGGTCCTATGAACAATGAGCAGTTCTTC.